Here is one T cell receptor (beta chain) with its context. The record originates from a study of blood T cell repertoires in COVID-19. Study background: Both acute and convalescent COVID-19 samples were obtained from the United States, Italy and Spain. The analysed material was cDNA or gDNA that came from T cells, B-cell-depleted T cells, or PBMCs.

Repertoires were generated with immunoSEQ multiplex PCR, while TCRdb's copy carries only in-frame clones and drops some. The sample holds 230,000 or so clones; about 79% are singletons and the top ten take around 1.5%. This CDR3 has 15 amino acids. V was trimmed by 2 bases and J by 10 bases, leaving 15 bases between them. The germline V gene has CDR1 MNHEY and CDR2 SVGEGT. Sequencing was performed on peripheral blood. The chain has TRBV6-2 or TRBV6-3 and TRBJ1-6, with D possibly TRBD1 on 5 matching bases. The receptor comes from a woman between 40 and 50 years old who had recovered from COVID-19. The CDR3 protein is CASSYGGGRISPLHF. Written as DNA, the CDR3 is TGTGCCAGCAGTTACGGCGGGGGGAGAATCTCACCCCTCCACTTT.